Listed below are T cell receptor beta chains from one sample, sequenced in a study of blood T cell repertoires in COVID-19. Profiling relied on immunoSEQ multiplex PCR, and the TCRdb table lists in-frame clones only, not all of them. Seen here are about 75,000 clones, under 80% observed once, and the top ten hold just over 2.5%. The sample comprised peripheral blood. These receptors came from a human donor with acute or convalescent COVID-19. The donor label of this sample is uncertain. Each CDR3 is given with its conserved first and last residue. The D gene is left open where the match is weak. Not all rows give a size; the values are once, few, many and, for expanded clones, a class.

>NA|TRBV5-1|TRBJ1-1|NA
CASSLGSGWNTEAFF
TGCGCCAGCAGCTTGGGGTCAGGGTGGAACACTGAAGCTTTCTTT
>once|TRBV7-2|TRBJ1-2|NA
CASSPGLTDGGYTF
TGTGCCAGCAGCCCCGGACTGACGGACGGGGGCTACACCTTC
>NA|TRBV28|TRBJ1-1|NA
CASSLTGSTEAFF
TGTGCCAGCAGTTTAACAGGGAGCACTGAAGCTTTCTTT
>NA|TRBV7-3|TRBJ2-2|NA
CASSQGPADTGELFF
TGTGCCAGCAGCCAGGGCCCCGCGGACACCGGGGAGCTGTTTTTT
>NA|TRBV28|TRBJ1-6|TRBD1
CASTGQVQGSYNSPLHF
TGTGCCAGCACCGGACAGGTTCAGGGGTCCTATAATTCACCCCTCCACTTT
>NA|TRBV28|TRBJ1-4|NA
CASSVDRATNEKLFF
TGTGCCAGCAGTGTCGACAGAGCAACTAATGAAAAACTGTTTTTT
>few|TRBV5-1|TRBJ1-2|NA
CASSLAGYGYTF
TGCGCCAGCAGCTTGGCGGGATATGGCTACACCTTC
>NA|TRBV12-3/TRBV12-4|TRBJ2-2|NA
CASSQQNTGELFF
TGTGCCAGCAGTCAACAAAACACCGGGGAGCTGTTTTTT
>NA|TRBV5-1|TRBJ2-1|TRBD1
CASSLEDRDYNEQFF
TGCGCCAGCAGCTTGGAGGACAGGGACTACAATGAGCAGTTCTTC
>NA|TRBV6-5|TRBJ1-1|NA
CASTRGGNMNTEAFF
TGTGCCAGCACCCGTGGGGGGAACATGAACACTGAAGCTTTCTTT
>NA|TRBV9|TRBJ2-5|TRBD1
CASSAWTGQETQYF
TGTGCCAGCAGCGCTTGGACAGGCCAAGAGACCCAGTACTTC
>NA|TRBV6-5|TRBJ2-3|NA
CASSYEGGGTDTQYF
TGTGCCAGCAGTTATGAGGGGGGGGGCACAGATACGCAGTATTTT
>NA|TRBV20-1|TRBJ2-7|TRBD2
CSASRLAGGPVFEQYF
TGCAGTGCTAGTCGACTAGCGGGAGGCCCGGTGTTTGAGCAGTACTTC
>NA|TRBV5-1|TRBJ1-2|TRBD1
CASSFSTGIGYGYTF
TGCGCCAGCAGCTTCTCGACAGGGATCGGCTATGGCTACACCTTC
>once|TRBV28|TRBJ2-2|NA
CASSLLAANTGELFF
TGTGCCAGCAGTTTGCTGGCCGCGAACACCGGGGAGCTGTTTTTT
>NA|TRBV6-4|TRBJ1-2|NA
CASSDSKGVFPQGYTF
TGTGCCAGCAGTGACTCAAAGGGGGTGTTCCCCCAGGGCTACACCTTC
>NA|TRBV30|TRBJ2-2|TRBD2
CAWSVRTSGPNTGELFF
TGTGCCTGGAGTGTACGAACTAGCGGACCGAACACCGGGGAGCTGTTTTTT